One and the same sample provided the 10 T cell receptor beta chains below, sequenced in a study of human T cells and chemical hapten exposure (dated by TCRdb to about 2021). The library was produced with RACE. The sample was run on a NextSeq 500. Using fastp trimming at Q25 and MiXCR clonotype assembly, TCRdb reanalyzed the public sequencing data and kept in-frame beta chains. Rows with one shared CDR3 protein collapse into an entry with the most common genes and DNA. The sample profile shows 380,000 or so distinct CDR3 sequences; around 5.5% of them were found once. Over 7% of the sample goes to the ten largest clones. Interpreted using the paper, the time point label stands for: pre-sensitization, week 0. Explained via the paper, the treatment or condition label denotes: therapeutic diphenylcyclopropenone sensitization with weekly scalp DPC. The specimen was whole blood, collected in connection with sensitization to the hapten diphenylcyclopropenone (DPC). The receptors stem from a woman between 18 and 29 years old with alopecia areata. Some clones in this sample may be carry-over from other donors' samples.

In this sample, this clonotype turned up many times. The J gene is TRBJ2-1, the V gene TRBV6-5; D is possibly TRBD2 (5 bases). V dropped 0 bases and J dropped 6 bases, with 9 bases sitting between them. The CDR3 totals 14 residues. Germline loops: CDR1 MNHEY, CDR2 SVGAGI. The CDR3 DNA reads TGTGCCAGCAGTTACTCGAGGGCAGTCAATGAGCAGTTCTTC. It yields the protein CASSYSRAVNEQFF.

This clonotype was detected ten times or more. The chain carries TRBV5-1 and TRBJ2-1; D is ambiguous. CDR3 length: 13 residues. Between the trimmed V and J ends, which lost 7 bases and 4 bases, there was a span of 12 bases. The V gene's germline CDR1 is SGHRS and CDR2 YFSETQ. CDR3 sequence (DNA): TGCGCCAGCCGATCGGCTGCTTACAATGAGCAGTTCTTC. This codes for CASRSAAYNEQFF.

This clonotype came up many times. The V gene is TRBV10-3, the J gene TRBJ2-2, with TRBD1 as a possible D gene (5 bases). Germline assignment: CDR1 ENHRY and CDR2 SYGVKD. CDR3 length equals 13 residues. V dropped 2 bases and J dropped 6 bases, with 7 bases sitting between them. The CDR3 loop is CAISEGRAGELFF. In DNA, the CDR3 is TGTGCCATCAGTGAGGGCAGGGCCGGGGAGCTGTTTTTT.

This clonotype came up many times. This chain uses TRBV7-6 with TRBJ2-5, with 12 bases that match TRBD2. This CDR3 is 19 amino acids long. Germline assignment: CDR1 SGHVS and CDR2 FNYEAQ. V shed 2 bases and J 5 bases; nucleotides not matched to a gene: 15. CDR3 protein: CASSLRRSGLAGLAETQYF. CDR3 bases: TGTGCCAGCAGCTTAAGGCGGTCGGGACTAGCGGGCCTGGCTGAGACCCAGTACTTC.

This clonotype was seen at least ten times. The chain joins TRBV12-3 or TRBV12-4 to TRBJ1-2; 7 bases are shared with TRBD1. Trimming at V came to 4 bases and at J to 2 bases, leaving 4 bases not matched to a gene. This CDR3 has 14 residues. In DNA form, the CDR3 reads TGTGCCAGCAGTTGGGACAGACTAAACTATGGCTACACCTTC. Encoded protein: CASSWDRLNYGYTF.

This clonotype was counted only a few times. This chain links TRBV7-8 with TRBJ2-3, with D tentatively TRBD2 (5 bases). In germline, CDR1 is SGHVS, CDR2 FQNEAQ. Trimming took 2 bases from V and 4 from J, leaving 10 bases between them. There are 14 residues in the CDR3. CDR3 amino acids: CASSLYGVPDTQYF. Here the CDR3 DNA reads TGTGCCAGCAGCTTATACGGGGTCCCAGATACGCAGTATTTT.

This clonotype was detected ten times or more. The V call is TRBV12-3 or TRBV12-4, the J call TRBJ2-6; the D is unclear. This CDR3 has 18 amino acids. V was cut by 7 bases and J by 0 bases, with 19 bases left in between. The CDR3 nucleotides are TGTGCCAGCATCCCAGATCTCGGGCGAAGCTCTGGGGCCAACGTCCTGACTTTC. It encodes CASIPDLGRSSGANVLTF.

The CDR3 protein is CASSPRRLGGGTDTQYF. The CDR3, as DNA: TGTGCCAGCTCACCACGCCGACTAGGAGGCGGCACAGATACGCAGTATTTT. The genes are TRBV18 and TRBJ2-3, with D possibly TRBD2 on 6 matching bases. The CDR3 has 17 residues. Germline V gives CDR1 KGHSH, CDR2 LQKENI. V was trimmed by 1 base and J by 1 base, leaving 15 bases between them.

This clonotype appeared many times. This chain links TRBV11-2 with TRBJ1-2; no clear D. The CDR3 extends over 15 amino acids. The V and J ends lost 2 bases and 6 bases respectively, with 16 bases between them. The germline V gene has CDR1 SGHAT and CDR2 FQNNGV. The CDR3 nucleotides are TGTGCCAGCAGCTTATTGAGCCGGGATCCCAATGGCTACACCTTC. Translating it yields CASSLLSRDPNGYTF.

This clonotype was found a few times. This chain joins TRBV7-2 and TRBJ1-3, with D perhaps TRBD1 (6 bases). With 5 bases removed from V and 0 bases from J, the gap between germline ends came to 14 bases. This CDR3 region has 16 residues. The germline gives CDR1 SGHTA, CDR2 FQGNSA. The CDR3 DNA is TGTGCCAGCAGCCCCGTAGGGACACGCTCTGGAAACACCATATATTTT. Translation gives CASSPVGTRSGNTIYF.